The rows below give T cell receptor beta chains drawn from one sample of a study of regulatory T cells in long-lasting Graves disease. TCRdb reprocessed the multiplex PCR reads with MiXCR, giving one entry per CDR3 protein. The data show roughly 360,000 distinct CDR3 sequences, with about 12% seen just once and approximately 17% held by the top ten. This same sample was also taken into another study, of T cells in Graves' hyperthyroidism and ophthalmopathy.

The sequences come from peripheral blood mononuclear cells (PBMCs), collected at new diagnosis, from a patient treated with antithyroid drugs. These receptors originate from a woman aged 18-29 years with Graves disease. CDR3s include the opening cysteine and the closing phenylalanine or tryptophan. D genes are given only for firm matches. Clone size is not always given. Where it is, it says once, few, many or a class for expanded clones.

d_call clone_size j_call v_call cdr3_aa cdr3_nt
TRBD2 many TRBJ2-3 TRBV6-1 CATGGSGDTSTDTQYF TGTGCCACCGGGGGGTCCGGAGACACTAGCACAGATACGCAGTATTTT
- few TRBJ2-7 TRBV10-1 CASSYYRDAGLYEQYF TGCGCCAGCAGTTACTACCGGGACGCTGGTCTTTACGAGCAGTACTTC
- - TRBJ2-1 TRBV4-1 CASSLPMGRGSYNEQFF TGCGCCAGCAGCCTCCCCATGGGACGGGGGTCCTACAATGAGCAGTTCTTC
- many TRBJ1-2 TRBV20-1 CSARDLGVYGYTF TGCAGTGCTAGAGATCTGGGGGTGTATGGCTACACCTTC
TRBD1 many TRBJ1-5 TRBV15 CATSRGDRGNQPQHF TGTGCCACCAGCAGAGGGGACAGGGGGAATCAGCCCCAGCATTTT
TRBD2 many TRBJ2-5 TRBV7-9 CASSLWAGGIQETQYF TGTGCCAGCAGCTTGTGGGCGGGAGGAATTCAAGAGACCCAGTACTTC
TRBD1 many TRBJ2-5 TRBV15 CATNKDKGARETQYF TGTGCCACCAACAAGGATAAGGGGGCGCGAGAGACCCAGTACTTC
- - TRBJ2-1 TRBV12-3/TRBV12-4 CASSPGRWPALNEQFF TGTGCCAGCAGCCCCGGGCGCTGGCCTGCCCTCAATGAGCAGTTCTTC
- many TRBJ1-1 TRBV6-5 CASSYGRGEAFF TGTGCCAGCAGTTACGGACGAGGTGAAGCTTTCTTT
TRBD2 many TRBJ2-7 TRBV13 CASSSQTSGKYEQYF TGTGCCAGCAGCTCACAGACTAGCGGAAAATACGAGCAGTACTTC
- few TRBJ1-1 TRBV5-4 CASSTIPSGNTEAFF TGTGCCAGCAGCACCATCCCGTCTGGGAACACTGAAGCTTTCTTT